This T cell receptor (beta chain) was identified during a study of blood T cell repertoires in COVID-19. Study information: Whether acute or convalescent, the COVID-19 samples came from the United States, Italy and Spain. The cDNA or gDNA used as material had been derived from T cells, B-cell-depleted T cells, or PBMCs.

As handled by the study authors: The authors estimated nucleated cell counts from reference gene primer amplification. Assay: immunoSEQ multiplex PCR; the TCRdb copy retains only in-frame clones and omits some. V and J calls plus clone size are reproduced from that table; the DNA served to infer D and trimming. The data show about 80,000 clones, with approximately 83% seen just once and roughly 9% held by the top ten. Sequenced material: peripheral blood. This sequence was found in a human donor in a cohort sampled during active COVID-19.

The DNA for the CDR3 is TGTGCCAGCAGCGCAGCTTCAGGGGGCAATCAGCCCCAGCATTTT. Amino acid sequence: CASSAASGGNQPQHF. V and J are TRBV2 and TRBJ1-5, with D maybe TRBD1 (6 bases). The CDR3 extends over 15 amino acids. Trimming shortened V by 6 bases and J by 2 bases, and 14 bases separated the two germline ends. Germline V gene lookup returns CDR1 SNHLY and CDR2 FYNNEI.